This entry is about one T cell receptor beta chain. There is no known antigen for this receptor. Within one base of it there is no much larger clone, and no base qualities were kept. This entry belongs to a study of identical twins (dated by TCRdb to 2015 to 2016). Study-wide context: To test whether fetal clonotypes persist, the study used deep sequencing on TCR alpha and beta repertoires from monozygotic twins, unrelated adults of various ages, and cord blood. To rule out contamination, replicate twin experiments were performed at different times with different library preparation protocols. General conclusions and limits of the study: Fewer insertions were carried by abundant cord blood beta clonotypes; a weaker similar trend was observed in young adult naive repertoires, while no such trend was observed in memory repertoires. The excess sharing between twins in beta out-of-frame sequences was weaker because fewer shared sequences reduced the signal-to-noise ratio. In monozygotic twins, recombination models systematically underestimated out-of-frame TCR alpha sharing, but the models matched the sharing seen between unrelated individuals. Compared with coincidental sharing between unrelated individuals, out-of-frame TCR alpha sequences shared between twins showed an excess of sequences with low generation probability. Because the same donors could not be followed over many years, the conclusions depended on cross-sectional statistical analysis. Invariant T cells such as MAIT and iNKT could partly confound zero-insertion analyses, though diverse VJ usage argued against this for most clonotypes.

From the cysteine up to the phenylalanine, the CDR3 has a length of 15 residues. Only CDR3 DNA is held: 45 bases, read in frame from base 1. Germline trimming: 4 bases from V, 6 bases from J; junction bases outside gene matches: 14. CDR1 is given as DFQATT and CDR2 as SNEGSKA, both from the germline V gene (reference sequence). Every donor was a healthy Caucasian. The twin cohort comprised three pairs of female monozygotic twins, all aged about 18 to 30 years. Peripheral blood mononuclear cells were used as the source from which RNA for TCR libraries was isolated. Receptor libraries were prepared by 5' RACE. The instrument given in TCRdb is Illumina HiSeq 2000. A universal primer binding site was introduced by template switching, and a unique molecular identifier was present in the final cDNA, enabling accurate counting of TCR cDNA molecules. Specific primers in the conserved constant-segment region were used to synthesize first-strand cDNA for the TCR alpha and beta chains. To control for contamination, each cDNA library was double barcoded with a SMART-Mk sample barcode plus Illumina barcodes. Two successive PCR steps introduced TruSeq adapter sequences along with Illumina sample barcodes. The TCR alpha and beta cDNA libraries were sequenced on the Illumina HiSeq platform using custom primers. In the authors' own workflow: Unique molecular identifiers were extracted from raw reads with MiGEC, and CDR3 positions were determined with MiXCR. Recombination models were inferred per individual with the repgenHMM and IGoR tools using an EM algorithm. The tcR package in R was used for shared clonotype analysis, with sharing normalized by the product of cloneset sizes. To study raw recombination without the effects of thymic and clonal selection, out-of-frame nonproductive sequences were analyzed. The public reads were run again by TCRdb, first through fastp at Q25 and then through MiXCR, and only productive beta chains were kept. Identical CDR3 proteins give one entry, which carries the most common genes and DNA. These V and J calls rely on TCRdb rather than the paper's analysis. Across this sample there are about 890,000 distinct CDR3 sequences, with around an eighth seen only once. Around 1.6% of the sample rests with the top ten.

The sample was also linked to a second study, of yellow fever vaccine responses in identical twins. From that second study: The authors reported that the T cell response to vaccination in identical twins appeared partly convergent and partly personalized. Focusing on identical twins, the study followed the T cell clones that responded to the vaccine, and did so with precision.

This TCR came from a young woman in good health. This chain joins TRBV20-1 to TRBJ1-2; the central 7 bases match TRBD1. What was sequenced was PBMCs. The CDR3 sequence is CSAKPGGGRGDGYTF. In nucleotide form, the sequence is TGCAGTGCTAAACCTGGGGGTGGCAGGGGGGATGGCTACACCTTC.